The rows below give T cell receptor beta chains drawn from one sample of a study of human versus mouse CDR3 diversity and MHC coevolution. Clones were read by immunoSEQ multiplex PCR, and TCRdb kept only the in-frame ones, dropping some. The data contain about 83,000 clones, around 90% of them singletons. Sequencing was carried out using naive CD4+ T cells from blood. The receptors originated from a person aged 25 to 69 in good health. Each CDR3 is given with its conserved first and last residue.

j_call: TRBJ1-2
v_call: TRBV7-8
cdr3_aa: CASSLALGRGLFGYTF

j_call: TRBJ2-7
v_call: TRBV30
cdr3_aa: CAWSSASGGASSYEQYF

j_call: TRBJ2-3
v_call: TRBV19
cdr3_aa: CASSRATRTTASTDTQYF

j_call: TRBJ2-1
v_call: TRBV18
cdr3_aa: CASSFGRTGTGSGEQFF

j_call: TRBJ2-7
v_call: TRBV7-3
cdr3_aa: CASSQDGRGEQYF

j_call: TRBJ1-2
v_call: TRBV6-1
cdr3_aa: CASSFFKQGEVGYTF

j_call: .
v_call: TRBV7-2
cdr3_aa: CASSLTPPSGGSYEQYF

j_call: TRBJ1-6
v_call: TRBV7-9
cdr3_aa: CASSPKATGQGNSPLHF

j_call: TRBJ2-5
v_call: TRBV5-4
cdr3_aa: CASSHKSSGLQETQYF

j_call: TRBJ2-3
v_call: TRBV5-8
cdr3_aa: CASSQRQYTDTQYF

j_call: TRBJ2-7
v_call: TRBV2
cdr3_aa: CASSRDRRYEQYF

j_call: TRBJ2-7
v_call: TRBV10-1
cdr3_aa: CASSEGTGGIYEQYF

j_call: TRBJ2-5
v_call: TRBV4-1
cdr3_aa: CASSPPLAGGPETQYF

j_call: TRBJ1-3
v_call: TRBV7-7
cdr3_aa: CASPGGAGNTIYF

j_call: TRBJ1-5
v_call: TRBV12-5
cdr3_aa: CASGLSGRHLHF

j_call: TRBJ1-1
v_call: TRBV19
cdr3_aa: CASSILYTKNTEAFF

j_call: TRBJ2-7
v_call: TRBV18
cdr3_aa: CASSPRTSGGTYEQYF

j_call: TRBJ2-5
v_call: TRBV5-4
cdr3_aa: CASSSPQGRGETQYF

j_call: TRBJ1-1
v_call: TRBV20-1
cdr3_aa: CSARRTAEAFF

j_call: TRBJ2-2
v_call: TRBV9
cdr3_aa: CASSPRQGYGELFF

j_call: TRBJ1-2
v_call: TRBV10-3
cdr3_aa: CAISEPISPGLNYGYTF

j_call: TRBJ2-1
v_call: TRBV9
cdr3_aa: CASSRSGGIYNEQFF

j_call: TRBJ2-3
v_call: TRBV28
cdr3_aa: CASSSPRGAGTDTQYF

j_call: TRBJ2-7
v_call: TRBV30
cdr3_aa: CAWSPDRDSYEQYF

j_call: TRBJ2-3
v_call: TRBV5-4
cdr3_aa: CASSLGVAGVPRPTDTQYF

j_call: TRBJ1-4
v_call: TRBV19
cdr3_aa: CASSGNRGPTNEKLFF

j_call: TRBJ1-1
v_call: TRBV29-1
cdr3_aa: CSVEGQTNTEAFF

j_call: TRBJ1-4
v_call: TRBV7-9
cdr3_aa: CASSSRIATNEKLFF

j_call: .
v_call: TRBV7-9
cdr3_aa: CASSRGARTYEQYF

j_call: TRBJ1-3
v_call: TRBV21-1
cdr3_aa: CASSKHAGTGGNTIYF

j_call: TRBJ2-5
v_call: TRBV29-1
cdr3_aa: CSVGRAQETQYF

j_call: TRBJ2-5
v_call: TRBV18
cdr3_aa: CASSPTGGRQETQYF

j_call: TRBJ2-5
v_call: TRBV19
cdr3_aa: CASSMGVLAGTQETQYF

j_call: TRBJ2-3
v_call: TRBV4-2
cdr3_aa: CASSPGLAGGQSTDTQYF

j_call: TRBJ2-7
v_call: TRBV5-1
cdr3_aa: CASTQGGTYEQYF

j_call: TRBJ1-4
v_call: TRBV7-9
cdr3_aa: CASSSKFPGQGSEKLFF

j_call: .
v_call: TRBV19
cdr3_aa: CASSAGTGSSYEQYF

j_call: TRBJ1-4
v_call: TRBV7-9
cdr3_aa: CASSLAQGNEKLFF

j_call: TRBJ1-1
v_call: TRBV19
cdr3_aa: CASSIPPTGDAFF

j_call: TRBJ2-3
v_call: TRBV4-1
cdr3_aa: CASSQGRASGRARGDTQYF

j_call: TRBJ2-1
v_call: TRBV6-5
cdr3_aa: CASSPRLAGGPEQFF

j_call: TRBJ1-5
v_call: TRBV19
cdr3_aa: CASTKGVQDNQPQHF

j_call: TRBJ2-1
v_call: TRBV4-2
cdr3_aa: CASSLRLAGPSNEQFF

j_call: TRBJ1-1
v_call: TRBV19
cdr3_aa: CASIGQRGTEAFF

j_call: TRBJ2-5
v_call: TRBV19
cdr3_aa: CASSGPSGETQYF

j_call: TRBJ2-2
v_call: TRBV9
cdr3_aa: CASSPPTSGIIGELFF

j_call: TRBJ1-3
v_call: TRBV7-9
cdr3_aa: CASSRSGSGNTIYF

j_call: TRBJ2-2
v_call: TRBV5-1
cdr3_aa: CASSPRLGSLTGELFF

j_call: TRBJ2-7
v_call: TRBV7-2
cdr3_aa: CASSSQGGGALEQYF

j_call: TRBJ2-6
v_call: TRBV5-1
cdr3_aa: CASSATGTGANVLTF

j_call: TRBJ1-2
v_call: TRBV5-4
cdr3_aa: CASSISQGSKAYGYTF

j_call: TRBJ2-5
v_call: TRBV19
cdr3_aa: CASSKGKETQYF

j_call: TRBJ2-7
v_call: TRBV29-1
cdr3_aa: CSVDILGQGVEQYF